The present T cell receptor beta chain was sequenced within a study of blood T cell repertoires in COVID-19. Across the study: Both acute and convalescent COVID-19 samples were obtained from the United States, Italy and Spain. T cells, B-cell-depleted T cells, or PBMCs provided the cDNA or gDNA that served as material.

How the authors handled the data: Estimates of nucleated cell counts were drawn from the amplification of reference gene primers. Here immunoSEQ multiplex PCR was the method, and the copy in TCRdb shows in-frame clones only, minus some. For V, J and clone size, that table is used; D and trimming come from the DNA. The data show around 250,000 clones, with 86% seen just once and 6.2% held by the top ten. The J segment lost 4 bases and the V segment lost 7 bases, leaving 13 bases of the junction unmatched. The CDR3 is 16 residues long. Germline loops: CDR1 SNHLY, CDR2 FYNNEI. The V call is TRBV2, the J call TRBJ1-1; TRBD1 aligns across 9 bases. The sequenced sample consisted of peripheral blood. This TCR was recovered from a man in his 60s with acute or convalescent COVID-19. This chain's CDR3 is CASTFTRGQGITEAFF. CDR3 coding DNA: TGTGCCAGCACTTTTACGCGGGGACAGGGTATCACTGAAGCTTTCTTT. Looking up the rest from reference TRBV2 and TRBJ1-1 gives the full variable domain: EPEVTQTPSHQVTQMGQEVILRCVPISNHLYFYWYRQILGQKVEFLVSFYNNEISEKSEIFDDQFSVERPDGSNFTLKIRSTKLEDSAMYFCASTFTRGQGITEAFFGQGTRLTVV.